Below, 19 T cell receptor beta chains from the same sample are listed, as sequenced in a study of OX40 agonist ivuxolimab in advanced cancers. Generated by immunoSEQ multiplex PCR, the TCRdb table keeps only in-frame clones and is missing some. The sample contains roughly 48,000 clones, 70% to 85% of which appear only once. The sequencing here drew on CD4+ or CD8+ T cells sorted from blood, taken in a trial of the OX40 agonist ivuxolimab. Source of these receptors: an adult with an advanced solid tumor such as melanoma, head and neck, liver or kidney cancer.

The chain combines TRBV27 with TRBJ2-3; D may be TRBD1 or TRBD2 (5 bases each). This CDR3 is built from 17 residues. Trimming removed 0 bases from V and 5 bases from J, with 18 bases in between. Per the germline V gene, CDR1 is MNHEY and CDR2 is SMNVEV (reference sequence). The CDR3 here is CASSLSGPGPRRDTQYF. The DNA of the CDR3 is TGTGCCAGCAGTTTATCGGGGCCGGGGCCTCGTAGAGATACGCAGTATTTT.

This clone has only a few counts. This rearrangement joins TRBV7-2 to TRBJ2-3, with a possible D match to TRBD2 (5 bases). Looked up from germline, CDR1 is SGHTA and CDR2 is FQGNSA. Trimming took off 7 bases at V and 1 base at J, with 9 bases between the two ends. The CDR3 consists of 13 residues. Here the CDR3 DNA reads TGTGCCAGCACCAGCGGTCGCACAGATACGCAGTATTTT. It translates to CASTSGRTDTQYF.

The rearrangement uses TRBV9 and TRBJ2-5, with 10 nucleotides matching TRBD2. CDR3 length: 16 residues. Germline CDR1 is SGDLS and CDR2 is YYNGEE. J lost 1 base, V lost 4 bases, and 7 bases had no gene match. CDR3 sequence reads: CASSLSGGALQETQYF. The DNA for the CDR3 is TGTGCCAGCAGCCTAAGCGGGGGGGCCCTCCAAGAGACCCAGTACTTC.

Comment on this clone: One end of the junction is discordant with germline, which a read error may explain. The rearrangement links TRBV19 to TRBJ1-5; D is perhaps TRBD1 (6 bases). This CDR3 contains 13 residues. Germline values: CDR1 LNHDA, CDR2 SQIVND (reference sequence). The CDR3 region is CASSMTTGPPKDF. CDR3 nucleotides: TGTGCCAGTAGTATGACGACAGGACCTCCCAAGGATTTT.

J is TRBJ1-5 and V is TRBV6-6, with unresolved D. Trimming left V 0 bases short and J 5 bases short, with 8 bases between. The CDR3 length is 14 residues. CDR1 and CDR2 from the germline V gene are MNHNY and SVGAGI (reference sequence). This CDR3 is CASSYSNVDQPQHF. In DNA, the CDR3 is TGTGCCAGCAGTTACTCGAACGTGGATCAGCCCCAGCATTTT.

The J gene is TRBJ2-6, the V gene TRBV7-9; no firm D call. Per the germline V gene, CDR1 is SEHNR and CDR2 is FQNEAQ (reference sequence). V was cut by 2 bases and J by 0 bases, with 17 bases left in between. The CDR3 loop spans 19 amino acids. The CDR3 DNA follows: TGTGCCAGCAGCTTACCCCGGGTGGACCGGTCCTCTGGGGCCAACGTCCTGACTTTC. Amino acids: CASSLPRVDRSSGANVLTF.

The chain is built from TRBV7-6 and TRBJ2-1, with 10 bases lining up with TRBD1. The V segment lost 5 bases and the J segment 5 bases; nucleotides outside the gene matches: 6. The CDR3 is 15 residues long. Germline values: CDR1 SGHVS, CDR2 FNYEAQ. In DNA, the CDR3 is TGTGCCAGCAGCGAACCGGGACAGGGGCACAATGAGCAGTTCTTC. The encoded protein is CASSEPGQGHNEQFF.

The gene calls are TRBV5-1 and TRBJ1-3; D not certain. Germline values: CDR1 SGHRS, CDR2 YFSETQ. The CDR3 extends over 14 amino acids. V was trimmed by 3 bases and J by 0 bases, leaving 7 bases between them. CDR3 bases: TGCGCCAGCAGCTCCCCCGACTCTGGAAACACCATATATTTT. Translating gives CASSSPDSGNTIYF.

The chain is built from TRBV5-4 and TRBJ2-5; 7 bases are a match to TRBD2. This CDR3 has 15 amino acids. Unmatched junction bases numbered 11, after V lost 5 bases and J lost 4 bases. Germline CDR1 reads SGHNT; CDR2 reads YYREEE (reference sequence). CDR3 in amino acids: CASRQTSAWGETQYF. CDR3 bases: TGTGCCAGCAGACAAACTAGCGCCTGGGGAGAGACCCAGTACTTC.

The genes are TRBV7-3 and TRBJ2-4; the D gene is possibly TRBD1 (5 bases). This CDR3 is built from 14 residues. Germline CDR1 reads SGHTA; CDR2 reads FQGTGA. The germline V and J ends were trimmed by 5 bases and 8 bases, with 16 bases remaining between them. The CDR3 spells CASSPGQGRDIQYF. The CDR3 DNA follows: TGTGCCAGCAGCCCAGGGCAGGGTCGAGACATTCAGTACTTC.

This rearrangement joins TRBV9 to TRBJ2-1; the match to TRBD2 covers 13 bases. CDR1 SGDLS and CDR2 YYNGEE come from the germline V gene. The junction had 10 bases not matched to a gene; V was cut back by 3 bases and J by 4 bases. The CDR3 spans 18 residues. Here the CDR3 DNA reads TGTGCCAGCAGCGCGCGGGAGGGACTAGCGGGACTATACAATGAGCAGTTCTTC. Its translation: CASSAREGLAGLYNEQFF.

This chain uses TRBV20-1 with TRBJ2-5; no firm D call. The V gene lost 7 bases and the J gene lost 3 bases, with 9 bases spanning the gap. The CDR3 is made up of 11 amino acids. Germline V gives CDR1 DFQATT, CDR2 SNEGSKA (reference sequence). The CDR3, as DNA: TGCAGTGGTCTTAGCAAAGAGACCCAGTACTTC. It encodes CSGLSKETQYF.

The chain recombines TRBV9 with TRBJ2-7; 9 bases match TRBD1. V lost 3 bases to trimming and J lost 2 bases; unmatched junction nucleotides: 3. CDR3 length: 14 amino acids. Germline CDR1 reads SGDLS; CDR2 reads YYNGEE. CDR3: CASSEGQGTYEQYF. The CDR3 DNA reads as TGTGCCAGCAGCGAGGGACAGGGAACCTACGAGCAGTACTTC.

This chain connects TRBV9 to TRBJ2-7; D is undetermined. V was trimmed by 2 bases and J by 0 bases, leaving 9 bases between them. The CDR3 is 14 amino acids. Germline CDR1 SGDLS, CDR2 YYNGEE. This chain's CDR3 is CASSVDTFSYEQYF. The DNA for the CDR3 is TGTGCCAGCAGCGTCGACACGTTCTCCTACGAGCAGTACTTC.

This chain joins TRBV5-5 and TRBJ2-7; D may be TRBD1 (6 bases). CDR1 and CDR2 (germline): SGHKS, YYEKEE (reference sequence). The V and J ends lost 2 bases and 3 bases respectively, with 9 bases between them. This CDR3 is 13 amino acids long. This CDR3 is CASSLQGDYEQYF. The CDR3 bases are TGTGCCAGCAGCTTACAGGGTGACTACGAGCAGTACTTC.

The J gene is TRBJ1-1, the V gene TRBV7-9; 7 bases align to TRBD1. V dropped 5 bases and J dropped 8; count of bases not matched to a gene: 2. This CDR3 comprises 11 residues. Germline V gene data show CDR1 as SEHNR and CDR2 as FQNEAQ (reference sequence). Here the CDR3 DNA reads TGTGCCAGCAGCGGCAGGGGGGAAGCTTTCTTT. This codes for CASSGRGEAFF. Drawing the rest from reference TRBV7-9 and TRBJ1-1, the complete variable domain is DTGVSQNPRHKITKRGQNVTFRCDPISEHNRLYWYRQTLGQGPEFLTYFQNEAQLEKSRLLSDRFSAERPKGSFSTLEIQRTEQGDSAMYLCASSGRGEAFFGQGTRLTVV.

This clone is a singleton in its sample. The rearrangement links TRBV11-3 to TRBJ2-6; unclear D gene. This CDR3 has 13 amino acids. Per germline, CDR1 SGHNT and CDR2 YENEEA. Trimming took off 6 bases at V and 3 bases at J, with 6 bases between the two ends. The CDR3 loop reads CASRLFGANVLTF. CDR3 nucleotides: TGTGCCAGCAGACTGTTTGGGGCCAACGTCCTGACTTTC.

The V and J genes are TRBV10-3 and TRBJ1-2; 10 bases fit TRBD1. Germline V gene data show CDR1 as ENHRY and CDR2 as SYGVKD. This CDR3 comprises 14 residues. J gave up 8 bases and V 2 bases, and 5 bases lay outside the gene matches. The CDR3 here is CAISEPGQGIGYTF. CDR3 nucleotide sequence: TGTGCCATCAGTGAGCCGGGACAGGGGATAGGCTACACCTTC.

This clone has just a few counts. The chain's CDR3 is CASSSYTVHGYTF. The CDR3 bases are TGTGCCAGCAGTAGTTACACAGTGCATGGCTACACCTTC. The J gene is TRBJ1-2, the V gene TRBV28, with D uncertain. The CDR3 spans 13 residues. Germline V gene data show CDR1 as MDHEN and CDR2 as SYDVKM. Trimming removed 5 bases from V and 6 bases from J, with 13 bases in between.